One sample yielded the 10 T cell receptor beta chains listed below, sequenced in a study of brain T cells in children with intractable seizures. The data were produced by immunoSEQ multiplex PCR, yet TCRdb's version contains in-frame clones alone and is incomplete. Of some 20,000 clones detected, 85% to 95% appear once; the ten largest clones hold under 7.5%. This material consisted of peripheral blood, taken at surgery. The receptors originated from a boy between 10 and 17 years old with focal cortical dysplasia and intractable seizures.

The genes are TRBV4-1 and TRBJ1-2; TRBD1 might be the D (6 bases). V was pared by 2 bases and J by 4 bases, with 17 bases between. The germline V gene encodes CDR1 MGHRA and CDR2 YSYEKL. The CDR3 has 16 residues. The CDR3 DNA sequence: TGCGCCAGCAGCCAATTTTCAGGGGCGCGGGGCTATGGCTACACCTTC. Amino acid sequence: CASSQFSGARGYGYTF.

This sequence joins TRBV9 and TRBJ2-3; a possible D gene is TRBD2 (5 bases). V was pared by 6 bases and J by 0 bases, with 17 bases between. The CDR3 runs 16 residues. Germline CDR1 SGDLS, CDR2 YYNGEE. DNA of the CDR3: TGTGCCAGCACCCTCAGAGATCGGGGTAGCACAGATACGCAGTATTTT. Translation: CASTLRDRGSTDTQYF.

The CDR3: CAWSDGSYNEQFF. The CDR3 DNA reads as TGTGCCTGGTCCGACGGATCCTACAATGAGCAGTTCTTC. The rearrangement joins TRBV30 to TRBJ2-1; D remains ambiguous. The V end was cut by 5 bases, the J end by 1 base, with 9 bases between. Germline assignment: CDR1 GTSNPN and CDR2 SVGIG (reference sequence). The CDR3 has 13 amino acids.

The genes are TRBV5-4 and TRBJ1-1; TRBD1 might be the D (6 bases). Trimming cost V 2 bases and J 8 bases, with 13 bases left between them. CDR1 is SGHNT and CDR2 is YYREEE in the germline V gene (reference sequence). The length of the CDR3 is 13 residues. This CDR3 is CASSLRGGAEAFF. The CDR3, as DNA: TGTGCCAGCAGCTTAAGGGGGGGGGCGGAAGCTTTCTTT. Drawing the rest from reference TRBV5-4 and TRBJ1-1, the complete variable domain is ETGVTQSPTHLIKTRGQQVTLRCSSQSGHNTVSWYQQALGQGPQFIFQYYREEENGRGNFPPRFSGLQFPNYSSELNVNALELDDSALYLCASSLRGGAEAFFGQGTRLTVV.

This sequence joins TRBV7-2 and TRBJ2-3; D possibly corresponds to TRBD2 (6 bases). CDR1 and CDR2 (germline): SGHTA, FQGNSA. The ends were cut back, 5 bases at V and 2 bases at J, with 11 bases in the middle. CDR3 length: 14 residues. The CDR3 DNA is TGTGCCAGCAGCCCCGCGGGGCCCACAGATACGCAGTATTTT. Encoded protein: CASSPAGPTDTQYF.

V gene TRBV27 combines with J gene TRBJ2-1, with 7 bases that match TRBD2. The CDR3 has 14 residues. The V segment lost 4 bases and the J segment 5 bases; nucleotides outside the gene matches: 5. The germline gives CDR1 MNHEY, CDR2 SMNVEV (reference sequence). DNA of the CDR3: TGTGCCAGCAGTTCGGGGGGACGGAACAATGAGCAGTTCTTC. This gives the protein CASSSGGRNNEQFF.

This chain uses TRBV2 with TRBJ1-1, with 7 bases that match TRBD1. The CDR3 sequence is 14 residues long. CDR1 SNHLY and CDR2 FYNNEI come from the germline V gene. V lost 9 bases, J lost 1 base, and 8 bases stayed unmatched. The CDR3 loop reads CASHWGTANTEAFF. The CDR3 DNA follows: TGTGCCAGTCACTGGGGGACAGCGAACACTGAAGCTTTCTTT.

The CDR3 DNA follows: TGTGCCAGCAGCCCGGGGACCGATCAAGAGACCCAGTACTTC. This translates into CASSPGTDQETQYF. The chain couples TRBV6-5 to TRBJ2-5; D is perhaps TRBD1 or TRBD2 (5 bases each). Trimming shortened V by 6 bases and J by 2 bases, and 13 bases separated the two germline ends. This CDR3 comprises 14 residues. The V gene's germline CDR1 is MNHEY and CDR2 SVGAGI.

J is TRBJ2-7 and V is TRBV28; possibly TRBD1 for D (5 bases). The CDR3 extends over 12 amino acids. Germline V gene lookup returns CDR1 MDHEN and CDR2 SYDVKM. V lost 8 bases, J lost 2 bases, and 10 bases lay in between. The CDR3, as DNA: TGTGCCAGCTCGACAGCGCCCTACGAGCAGTACTTC. Translation gives CASSTAPYEQYF. The whole variable domain, remainder taken from reference TRBV28 and TRBJ2-7, is DVKVTQSSRYLVKRTGEKVFLECVQDMDHENMFWYRQDPGLGLRLIYFSYDVKMKEKGDIPEGYSVSREKKERFSLILESASTNQTSMYLCASSTAPYEQYFGPGTRLTVT.

The V gene is TRBV2, the J gene TRBJ1-6, with no clear D. Germline V gene sequence: CDR1 SNHLY, CDR2 FYNNEI. This CDR3 spans 12 amino acids. The V end was cut by 4 bases, the J end by 9 bases, with 7 bases between. CDR3 sequence reads: CASSVFASPLHF. The CDR3 region has the DNA TGTGCCAGCAGTGTATTTGCTTCACCCCTCCACTTT. The full variable domain, in which reference TRBV2 and TRBJ1-6 provide the parts outside the CDR3, is EPEVTQTPSHQVTQMGQEVILRCVPISNHLYFYWYRQILGQKVEFLVSFYNNEISEKSEIFDDQFSVERPDGSNFTLKIRSTKLEDSAMYFCASSVFASPLHFGNGTRLTVT.